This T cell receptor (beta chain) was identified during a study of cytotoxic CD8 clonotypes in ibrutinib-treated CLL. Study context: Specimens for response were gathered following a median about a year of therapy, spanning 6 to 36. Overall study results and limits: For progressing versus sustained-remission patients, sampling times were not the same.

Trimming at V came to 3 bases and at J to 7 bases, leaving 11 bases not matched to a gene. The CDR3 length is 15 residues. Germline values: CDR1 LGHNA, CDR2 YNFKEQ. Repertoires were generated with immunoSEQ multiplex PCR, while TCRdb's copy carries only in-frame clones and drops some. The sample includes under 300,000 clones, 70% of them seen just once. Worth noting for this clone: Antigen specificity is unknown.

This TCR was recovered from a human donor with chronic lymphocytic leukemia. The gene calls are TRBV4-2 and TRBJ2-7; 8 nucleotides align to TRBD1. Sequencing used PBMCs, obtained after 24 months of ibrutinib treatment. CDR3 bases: TGTGCCAGCAGCCAGGACCAGGGGGCGCCGGGGGAGCAGTACTTC. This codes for CASSQDQGAPGEQYF.